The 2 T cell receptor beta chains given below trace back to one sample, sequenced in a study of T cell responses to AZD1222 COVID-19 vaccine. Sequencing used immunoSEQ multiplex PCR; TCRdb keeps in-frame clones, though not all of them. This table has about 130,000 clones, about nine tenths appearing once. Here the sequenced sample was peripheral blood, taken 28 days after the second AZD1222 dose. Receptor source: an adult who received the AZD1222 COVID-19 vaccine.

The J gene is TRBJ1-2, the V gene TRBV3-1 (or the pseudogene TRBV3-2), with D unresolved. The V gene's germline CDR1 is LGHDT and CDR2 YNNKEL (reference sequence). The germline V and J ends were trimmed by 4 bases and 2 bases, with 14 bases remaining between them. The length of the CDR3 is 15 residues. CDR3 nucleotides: TGTGCCAGCAGCCTTTCGGCCCTGACCAACTATGGCTACACCTTC. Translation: CASSLSALTNYGYTF.

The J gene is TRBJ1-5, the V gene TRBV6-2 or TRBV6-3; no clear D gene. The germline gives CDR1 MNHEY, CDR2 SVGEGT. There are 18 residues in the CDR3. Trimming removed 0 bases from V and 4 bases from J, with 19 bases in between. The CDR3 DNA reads TGTGCCAGCAGTTACTCGCCTTTAGGCAGAGACCTAAATCAGCCCCAGCATTTT. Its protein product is CASSYSPLGRDLNQPQHF.